This entry lists 29 T cell receptor beta chains sequenced from one sample in a study of Ad26.COV2.S vaccination and SARS-CoV-2 variants. The treatment is: roughly 18 received Ad26.COV2.S at low or high dose, single or two shots; 5 received placebo; per-sample allocation not given. Sampling happened 63 days after the first vaccine or placebo injection. Sequencing was performed with immunoSEQ multiplex PCR; in TCRdb, only in-frame clones are kept and a portion is missing. The sample includes 330,000 or so clones, 90% of them seen just once. Source: peripheral blood, taken in a trial of Ad26.COV2.S vaccine versus placebo. These receptors were taken from a person aged 18-60 years who received the Ad26.COV2.S COVID-19 vaccine or a placebo.

V is TRBV6-2 or TRBV6-3 and J is TRBJ2-7; D is perhaps TRBD1 (5 bases). The CDR3 extends over 15 amino acids. Germline values: CDR1 MNHEY, CDR2 SVGEGT. Trimming removed 6 bases from V and 0 bases from J, with 15 bases in between. The CDR3 bases are TGTGCCAGCAGCATCACTGGGGCTAGCTCCTACGAGCAGTACTTC. Translation gives CASSITGASSYEQYF.

CDR3 residues: CASALGLTYNEQFF. The CDR3 DNA reads as TGTGCCAGCGCCCTGGGGCTGACTTACAATGAGCAGTTCTTC. This rearrangement joins TRBV6-5 to TRBJ2-1; a weak D match, TRBD1 (5 bases). The CDR3 contains 14 residues. The germline V gene encodes CDR1 MNHEY and CDR2 SVGAGI. The V end lost 8 bases, the J end lost 4 bases, and 15 bases lay between the germline ends.

This sequence joins TRBV24-1 and TRBJ2-3, with 10 bases that match TRBD2. The V gene's germline CDR1 is KGHDR and CDR2 SFDVKD. The CDR3 runs to 13 residues. Trimming took 9 bases from V and 1 from J; bases not matched to a gene: 0. Here the CDR3 reads CATGTSGTDTQYF. The CDR3 DNA reads TGTGCCACCGGGACTAGCGGCACAGATACGCAGTATTTT.

The J gene is TRBJ1-1, the V gene TRBV15; D is possibly TRBD1 (5 bases). Germline V gives CDR1 LNHNV, CDR2 YYDKDF (reference sequence). This CDR3 is 14 amino acids long. The ends were cut back, 0 bases at V and 4 bases at J, with 9 bases in the middle. This CDR3 reads CATSREAGSTEAFF. DNA of the CDR3: TGTGCCACCAGCAGAGAGGCAGGGAGCACTGAAGCTTTCTTT.

The chain carries TRBV14 and TRBJ2-5, with D tentatively TRBD1 (6 bases). The V gene lost 3 bases and the J gene lost 2 bases, with 13 bases spanning the gap. CDR3 size: 15 residues. Germline loops: CDR1 SGHDN, CDR2 FVKESK. Here the CDR3 DNA reads TGTGCCAGCAGCCATCGGGACACCTTTCAAGAGACCCAGTACTTC. This gives the protein CASSHRDTFQETQYF.

The chain recombines TRBV4-2 with TRBJ2-7, with D tentatively TRBD1 (6 bases). Germline CDR1 reads LGHNA; CDR2 reads YNFKEQ. The CDR3 length is 13 residues. V lost 1 base, J lost 6 bases, and 10 bases lay in between. As DNA, the CDR3 is TGTGCCAGCAGCCAAGGCCCAGGGGCCGAGCAGTACGTC. Its translation is CASSQGPGAEQYV.

The CDR3 loop is CASSLSDATNEKLFF. CDR3 bases: TGCGCCAGCAGTCTTTCGGACGCAACTAATGAAAAACTGTTTTTT. The rearrangement joins TRBV5-1 to TRBJ1-4; D gene ambiguous. The V and J ends lost 5 bases and 0 bases respectively, with 11 bases between them. Germline V lookup: CDR1 SGHRS, CDR2 YFSETQ. This CDR3 region has 15 residues.

This rearrangement joins TRBV5-6 to TRBJ1-6; D not resolved. This CDR3 spans 13 amino acids. In germline, CDR1 is SGHDT, CDR2 YYEEEE. With 8 bases removed from V and 6 bases from J, the gap between germline ends came to 12 bases. In DNA, the CDR3 is TGTGCCAGTACGGCGGGTTTTAATTCACCCCTCCACTTT. Translating it yields CASTAGFNSPLHF. Full variable domain (remainder filled in from reference TRBV5-6 and TRBJ1-6): DAGVTQSPTHLIKTRGQQVTLRCSPKSGHDTVSWYQQALGQGPQFIFQYYEEEERQRGNFPDRFSGHQFPNYSSELNVNALLLGDSALYLCASTAGFNSPLHFGNGTRLTVT.

The chain uses TRBV30 and TRBJ1-2, with 8 positions matching TRBD1. This CDR3 has 15 amino acids. CDR1 GTSNPN and CDR2 SVGIG come from the germline V gene (reference sequence). V gave up 1 base and J gave up 2 bases; unmatched junction bases: 6. The CDR3 region has the DNA TGTGCCTGGAGTGCCGAGACAGGGGAAAACTATGGCTACACCTTC. The encoded protein is CAWSAETGENYGYTF. Complete variable domain (other parts from reference TRBV30 and TRBJ1-2): SQTIHQWPATLVQPVGSPLSLECTVEGTSNPNLYWYRQAAGRGLQLLFYSVGIGQISSEVPQNLSASRPQDRQFILSSKKLLLSDSGFYLCAWSAETGENYGYTFGSGTRLTVV.

The chain has TRBV11-2 and TRBJ2-4; D may be TRBD1 (6 bases). The CDR3 is made up of 14 amino acids. Trimming cost V 1 base and J 7 bases, with 11 bases left between them. Germline V gene sequence: CDR1 SGHAT, CDR2 FQNNGV. The DNA of the CDR3 is TGTGCCAGCAGCTTAGGTACAGGGCGGAACATTCAGTACTTC. Protein sequence: CASSLGTGRNIQYF. The variable domain in full, completed from reference TRBV11-2 and TRBJ2-4, reads EAGVAQSPRYKIIEKRQSVAFWCNPISGHATLYWYQQILGQGPKLLIQFQNNGVVDDSQLPKDRFSAERLKGVDSTLKIQPAKLEDSAVYLCASSLGTGRNIQYFGAGTRLSVL.

The CDR3 DNA reads as TGTGCCAGTAGTCTTACCTTAGCGGGGAACACCGGGGAGCTGTTTTTT. It specifies CASSLTLAGNTGELFF. The chain uses TRBV19 and TRBJ2-2, with 7 positions matching TRBD2. V lost 5 bases to trimming and J lost 1 base; unmatched junction nucleotides: 7. The CDR3 length is 16 residues. The germline CDR1 and CDR2 sequences are LNHDA and SQIVND (reference sequence).

Comment on this clone: The same CDR3 also results from other DNA sequences found in this sample. The chain links TRBV7-9 to TRBJ1-1, with no clear D. The CDR3 covers 12 residues. CDR1 and CDR2 (germline): SEHNR, FQNEAQ (reference sequence). V lost 3 bases and J lost 5, with 7 bases in between. The CDR3 here is CASSFGDTEAFF. CDR3 nucleotides: TGTGCCAGCAGCTTTGGGGATACTGAAGCTTTCTTT.

The table lists this clone with a few counts. The chain links TRBV5-6 to TRBJ1-5; TRBD1 matches at 9 bases. J lost 7 bases, V lost 2 bases, and 19 bases had no gene match. This CDR3 is 19 amino acids long. Germline loops: CDR1 SGHDT, CDR2 YYEEEE. CDR3 residues: CASSFWAGQGLSHIQPQHF. The CDR3 region has the DNA TGTGCCAGCAGCTTTTGGGCGGGACAGGGTTTGTCCCATATCCAGCCCCAGCATTTT.

The V and J genes are TRBV18 and TRBJ1-2; D is possibly TRBD1 (5 bases). This CDR3 contains 15 residues. With 3 bases removed from V and 0 bases from J, the gap between germline ends came to 11 bases. Germline values: CDR1 KGHSH, CDR2 LQKENI. The chain's CDR3 is CASSPGPDANYGYTF. CDR3 coding DNA: TGTGCCAGCTCACCGGGGCCAGATGCTAACTATGGCTACACCTTC.

The chain carries TRBV28 and TRBJ2-7; 8 bases agree with TRBD1. The CDR3 contains 14 residues. Germline assignment: CDR1 MDHEN and CDR2 SYDVKM. V lost 8 bases and J lost 6; bases outside the gene matches: 12. CDR3: CASFAQGAVAEQYV. For the CDR3, the DNA is TGTGCCAGCTTCGCCCAGGGGGCGGTGGCCGAGCAGTACGTC.

The CDR3 loop is CASGSKETQYF. In DNA form, the CDR3 reads TGTGCCAGCGGATCTAAAGAGACCCAGTACTTC. The chain uses TRBV7-8 and TRBJ2-5; the D is unclear. The CDR3 runs 11 residues. V was cut by 8 bases and J by 3 bases, with 7 bases left in between. Germline V gene data show CDR1 as SGHVS and CDR2 as FQNEAQ. The full variable domain, rest sourced from reference TRBV7-8 and TRBJ2-5, is GAGVSQSPRYKVAKRGQDVALRCDPISGHVSLFWYQQALGQGPEFLTYFQNEAQLDKSGLPSDRFFAERPEGSVSTLKIQRTQQEDSAVYLCASGSKETQYFGPGTRLLVL.

The chain has TRBV11-2 and TRBJ1-2; D is perhaps TRBD1 (6 bases). The V end was cut by 5 bases, the J end by 4 bases, with 11 bases between. Germline assignment: CDR1 SGHAT and CDR2 FQNNGV. The CDR3 has 13 amino acids. CDR3 nucleotides: TGTGCCAGCAGCCGGGCGGGGGCCTATGGCTACACCTTC. Its translation is CASSRAGAYGYTF.

The chain combines TRBV7-2 with TRBJ2-4; D gene unclear. Germline lookup yields CDR1 SGHTA and CDR2 FQGNSA. V was clipped by 5 bases and J by 0 bases, with 14 bases between them. The CDR3 sequence is 16 residues long. DNA of the CDR3: TGTGCCAGCAGCCCAGTCTTCGGCCTAGCCAAAAACATTCAGTACTTC. The encoded protein is CASSPVFGLAKNIQYF.

The chain carries TRBV19 and TRBJ2-7; a possible D gene is TRBD1 (5 bases). V lost 5 bases, J lost 0 bases, and 14 bases lay in between. The germline CDR1 and CDR2 sequences are LNHDA and SQIVND (reference sequence). The CDR3 runs to 15 residues. CDR3 in amino acids: CASSGVQGSSYEQYF. CDR3 bases: TGTGCCAGTAGTGGGGTTCAGGGATCCTCCTACGAGCAGTACTTC.

The chain is built from TRBV7-3 and TRBJ2-3, with D hard to call. The germline V gene has CDR1 SGHTA and CDR2 FQGTGA. The CDR3 has 14 amino acids. Trimming stripped 2 bases from V and 4 bases from J, with 10 bases between. The CDR3 region is CASSLSLHPDTQYF. The CDR3 bases are TGTGCCAGCAGCTTATCCCTCCATCCAGATACGCAGTATTTT.

The V gene is TRBV27, the J gene TRBJ2-5, with unresolved D. The CDR3 runs 12 residues. In germline, CDR1 is MNHEY, CDR2 SMNVEV (reference sequence). With 6 bases removed from V and 9 bases from J, the gap between germline ends came to 14 bases. This CDR3 reads CASSPTGLSQYF. In DNA form, the CDR3 reads TGTGCCAGCAGCCCAACCGGGCTGTCCCAGTACTTC.

The chain links TRBV11-2 to TRBJ2-1; TRBD1 matches 8 bases. The V gene end was trimmed by 5 bases and the J gene end by 9 bases; junction bases not matched to a gene: 9. This CDR3 contains 14 residues. Germline V gene lookup returns CDR1 SGHAT and CDR2 FQNNGV. CDR3 in amino acids: CASSPPPGGSEQFF. The CDR3 DNA sequence: TGTGCCAGCAGCCCCCCTCCAGGGGGCAGTGAGCAGTTCTTC. The entire variable domain, with the rest obtained from reference TRBV11-2 and TRBJ2-1, is as follows: EAGVAQSPRYKIIEKRQSVAFWCNPISGHATLYWYQQILGQGPKLLIQFQNNGVVDDSQLPKDRFSAERLKGVDSTLKIQPAKLEDSAVYLCASSPPPGGSEQFFGPGTRLTVL.

The rearrangement uses TRBV4-1 and TRBJ2-3; D remains unclear. Germline CDR1 reads MGHRA; CDR2 reads YSYEKL. CDR3 size: 16 residues. V was cut by 1 base and J by 2 bases, with 13 bases left in between. The CDR3 spells CASSQVLDTLTDTQYF. The CDR3 region has the DNA TGCGCCAGCAGCCAAGTGCTAGATACACTCACAGATACGCAGTATTTT.

This clone was seen just once. The rearrangement links TRBV3-1 (or the pseudogene TRBV3-2) to TRBJ2-5; 10 bases agree with TRBD2. J lost 9 bases, V lost 0 bases, and 7 bases had no gene match. The CDR3 spans 15 residues. The germline CDR1 and CDR2 sequences are LGHDT and YNNKEL (reference sequence). CDR3 in amino acids: CASSQDQAGGLPQYF. The CDR3 DNA is TGTGCCAGCAGCCAAGATCAAGCGGGGGGGCTTCCCCAGTACTTC.

The chain joins TRBV5-1 to TRBJ1-6; 9 bases are a match to TRBD1. The length of the CDR3 is 15 residues. The germline V gene has CDR1 SGHRS and CDR2 YFSETQ. The J segment lost 7 bases and the V segment lost 1 base, leaving 3 bases of the junction unmatched. Here the CDR3 reads CASSLRTGANSPLHF. CDR3 nucleotide sequence: TGCGCCAGCAGCTTGAGGACAGGGGCAAATTCACCCCTCCACTTT.

This chain links TRBV5-6 with TRBJ2-3; a weak D match, TRBD1 (5 bases). This CDR3 spans 16 amino acids. The germline V gene encodes CDR1 SGHDT and CDR2 YYEEEE. Trimming took off 4 bases at V and 2 bases at J, with 17 bases between the two ends. In DNA form, the CDR3 reads TGTGCCAGCAGCCTATCACTACAGGTCTCCACAGATACGCAGTATTTT. Its protein is CASSLSLQVSTDTQYF.

V is TRBV18 and J is TRBJ1-5; D unresolved. CDR3 length: 13 residues. V was shortened by 8 bases and J by 7 bases, with 15 bases between the two germline ends. The V gene's germline CDR1 is KGHSH and CDR2 LQKENI. CDR3 protein: CASGGHEGQPQHF. CDR3 nucleotides: TGTGCCAGCGGAGGGCACGAAGGCCAGCCCCAGCATTTT.

This chain connects TRBV6-5 to TRBJ1-1, with no clear D. This CDR3 is 15 amino acids long. Trimming left V 6 bases short and J 0 bases short, with 14 bases between. Germline values: CDR1 MNHEY, CDR2 SVGAGI. The CDR3 sequence is CASSEMQTMNTEAFF. As DNA, the CDR3 is TGTGCCAGCAGCGAGATGCAGACAATGAACACTGAAGCTTTCTTT.

This chain connects TRBV6-5 to TRBJ2-1; TRBD2 matches at 11 bases. The germline gives CDR1 MNHEY, CDR2 SVGAGI. This CDR3 is built from 15 residues. Unmatched junction bases numbered 4, after V lost 5 bases and J lost 4 bases. In nucleotides, the CDR3 is TGTGCCAGCAGTCCGGGACTAGCGGAATACAATGAGCAGTTCTTC. Translation: CASSPGLAEYNEQFF.